What follows are 7 T cell receptor beta chains derived from one specimen sequenced in a study of blood T cell repertoires in COVID-19. Generated by immunoSEQ multiplex PCR, the TCRdb table keeps only in-frame clones and is missing some. The sample includes about 290,000 clones, around nine tenths seen only once; the top ten take 1.7%. The material sequenced was PBMCs or T cells enriched from blood (not recorded which). Every receptor here comes from a woman between 40 and 55 years old who had recovered from COVID-19.

The chain has TRBV19 and TRBJ1-4; D ambiguous. Trimming left V 3 bases short and J 3 bases short, with 8 bases between. CDR1 and CDR2 from the germline V gene are LNHDA and SQIVND (reference sequence). This CDR3 is 14 amino acids long. This chain's CDR3 is CASSMQASNEKLFF. The CDR3 DNA reads TGTGCCAGTAGTATGCAGGCCTCTAATGAAAAACTGTTTTTT.

The J gene is TRBJ1-1, the V gene TRBV2; D perhaps matches TRBD1 (6 bases). Trimming pared 7 bases from V and 1 base from J, leaving 10 bases between. The V gene's germline CDR1 is SNHLY and CDR2 FYNNEI. This CDR3 contains 13 residues. The CDR3 sequence: CASNLGANTEAFF. The CDR3 DNA sequence: TGTGCCAGCAACTTGGGGGCGAACACTGAAGCTTTCTTT.

As DNA, the CDR3 is TGCGCCAGCAGCTTGGACAGGGGAACGACAGATACGCAGTATTTT. Translating gives CASSLDRGTTDTQYF. The V and J genes are TRBV5-1 and TRBJ2-3; 7 bases map to TRBD1. Germline V gene data show CDR1 as SGHRS and CDR2 as YFSETQ. CDR3 length equals 15 residues. V was pared by 0 bases and J by 3 bases, with 4 bases of the junction left unmatched.

The chain couples TRBV11-2 to TRBJ2-1, with TRBD2 matching over 10 bases. Germline assignment: CDR1 SGHAT and CDR2 FQNNGV. Unmatched junction bases numbered 5, after V lost 5 bases and J lost 4 bases. CDR3 length: 15 residues. Here the CDR3 reads CASSRLAGVYNEQFF. Here the CDR3 DNA reads TGTGCCAGCAGCCGTCTAGCGGGAGTATACAATGAGCAGTTCTTC.

This chain uses TRBV7-2 with TRBJ1-5, with D perhaps matching TRBD1 (6 bases). V was trimmed by 2 bases and J by 7 bases, leaving 18 bases between them. The length of the CDR3 is 16 residues. CDR1 and CDR2 (germline): SGHTA, FQGNSA. CDR3 nucleotide sequence: TGTGCCAGCAGCTTATGGGGAGGGGGTGTGCCACAGCCCCAGCATTTT. It is translated as CASSLWGGGVPQPQHF.

This clone was recorded only once. J is TRBJ1-5 and V is TRBV5-6; 9 bases align to TRBD1. Germline assignment: CDR1 SGHDT and CDR2 YYEEEE. V trimming: 1 base; J trimming: 5 bases; junction bases outside the gene matches: 10. This CDR3 spans 17 amino acids. The CDR3, as DNA: TGTGCCAGCAGCTTGCGCACAGGGGGCGGGGGGCATCAGCCCCAGCATTTT. This gives the protein CASSLRTGGGGHQPQHF. The full variable domain, completed using reference TRBV5-6 and TRBJ1-5, is DAGVTQSPTHLIKTRGQQVTLRCSPKSGHDTVSWYQQALGQGPQFIFQYYEEEERQRGNFPDRFSGHQFPNYSSELNVNALLLGDSALYLCASSLRTGGGGHQPQHFGDGTRLSIL.

V gene TRBV7-8 combines with J gene TRBJ1-1; D may be TRBD1 (5 bases). CDR1 is SGHVS, CDR2 FQNEAQ, per germline. The V end lost 2 bases, the J end lost 0 bases, and 10 bases lay between the germline ends. CDR3 length equals 15 residues. In nucleotides, the CDR3 is TGTGCCAGCAGCTTACCAGGGTCCATGAACACTGAAGCTTTCTTT. Amino acids: CASSLPGSMNTEAFF.